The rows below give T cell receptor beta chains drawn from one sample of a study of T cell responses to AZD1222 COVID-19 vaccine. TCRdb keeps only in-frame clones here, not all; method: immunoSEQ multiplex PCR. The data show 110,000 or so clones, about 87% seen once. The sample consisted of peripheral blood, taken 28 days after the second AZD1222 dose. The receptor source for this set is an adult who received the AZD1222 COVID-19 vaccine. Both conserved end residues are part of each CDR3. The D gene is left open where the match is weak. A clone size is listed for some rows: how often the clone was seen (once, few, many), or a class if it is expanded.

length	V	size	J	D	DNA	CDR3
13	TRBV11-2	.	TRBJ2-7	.	TGTGCCAGCAGCTTGTCAGAACTCAGCGAGCAGTACTTC	CASSLSELSEQYF
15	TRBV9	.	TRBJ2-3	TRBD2	TGTGCCAGCAGCCCCTGGGGCGGGGGTGTAGATACGCAGTATTTT	CASSPWGGGVDTQYF
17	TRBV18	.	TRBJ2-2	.	TGTGCCAGCTCACCACGGCAGGGGGGGCCTCACACCGGGGAGCTGTTTTTT	CASSPRQGGPHTGELFF
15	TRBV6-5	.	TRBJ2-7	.	TGTGCCAGCAGGAAACGGGACGGACCGTCCTACGAGCAGTACTTC	CASRKRDGPSYEQYF
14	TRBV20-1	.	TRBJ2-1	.	TGCAGTGCTAGTGAAGGGAGCTCCTACAATGAGCAGTTCTTC	CSASEGSSYNEQFF
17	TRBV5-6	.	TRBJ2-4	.	TGTGCCAGCAGCCAAATGAGTGGGGGGGCAGCCAAAAACATTCAGTACTTC	CASSQMSGGAAKNIQYF
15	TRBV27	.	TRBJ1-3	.	TGTGCCAGCAGTCGCAAGGGCAGGGAAGGAAACACCATATATTTT	CASSRKGREGNTIYF
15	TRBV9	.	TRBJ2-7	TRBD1	TGTGCCAGCAGCGTTGGTGGGACAGGGTACAACGAGCAGTACTTC	CASSVGGTGYNEQYF
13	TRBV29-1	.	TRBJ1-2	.	TGCAGCGTTGACCAGACCGGGGACTATGGCTACACCTTC	CSVDQTGDYGYTF
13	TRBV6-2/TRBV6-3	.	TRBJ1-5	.	TGTGCCAGCAGCCGCGGACAAGAACAACCCCAGCATTTT	CASSRGQEQPQHF
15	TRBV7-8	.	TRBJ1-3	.	TGTGCCAGCAGCTTAGTGCTGGGGGGGGGACCCACCATATATTTT	CASSLVLGGGPTIYF
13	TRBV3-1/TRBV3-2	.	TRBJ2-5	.	TGTGCCAGCAGCCAGCTAAACCAAGAGACCCAGTACTTC	CASSQLNQETQYF
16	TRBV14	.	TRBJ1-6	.	TGTGCCAGCAGCCCTCCGGGTGATGCCTATAATTCACCCCTCCACTTT	CASSPPGDAYNSPLHF
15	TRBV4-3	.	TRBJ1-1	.	TGCGCCAGCAGCCGAGCCGGGCAGGGGTACACTGAAGCTTTCTTT	CASSRAGQGYTEAFF
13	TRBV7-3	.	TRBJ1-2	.	TGTGCCAGCAGTACCATGGGGGGGAATGGCTACACCTTC	CASSTMGGNGYTF
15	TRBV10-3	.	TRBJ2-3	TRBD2	TGTGCCATCAGTCGACTAGCGGGGGGGGCAGATACGCAGTATTTT	CAISRLAGGADTQYF
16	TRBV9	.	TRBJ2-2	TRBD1	TGTGCCAGCAGCCCCAGGACAGGGATGAACACCGGGGAGCTGTTTTTT	CASSPRTGMNTGELFF
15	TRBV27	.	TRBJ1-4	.	TGTGCCAGCAGTTCCGGGCCGCAGGCTAATGAAAAACTGTTTTTT	CASSSGPQANEKLFF
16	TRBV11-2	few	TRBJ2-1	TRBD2	TGTGCCAGCAGCCCGGGACTAGCGGGGGCGCGAATTGAGCAGTTCTTC	CASSPGLAGARIEQFF
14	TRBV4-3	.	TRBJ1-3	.	TGCGCCAGCAGCCAAGCAGTCTCTGGAAACACCATATATTTT	CASSQAVSGNTIYF
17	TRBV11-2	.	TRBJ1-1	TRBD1	TGTGCCAGCAGCCCGATCCTCTATAACAGGGGACGGACTGAAGCTTTCTTT	CASSPILYNRGRTEAFF
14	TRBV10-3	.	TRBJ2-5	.	TGTGCCATCAGTGAACAGCCCCTCCAAGAGACCCGGTACTTC	CAISEQPLQETRYF
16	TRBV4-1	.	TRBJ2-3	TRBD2	TGCGCCAGCAGCTGGGCTAGCGGGGCGAGAACAGATACGCAGTATTTT	CASSWASGARTDTQYF
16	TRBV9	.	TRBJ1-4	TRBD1	TGTGCCAGCAGCGTCGGTCTCCCGGGACAGGGAGGAAAACTGTTTTTT	CASSVGLPGQGGKLFF
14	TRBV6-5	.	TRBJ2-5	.	TGTGCCAGCAGTCCTGGCCCCACAGGAGAGACCCAGTACTTC	CASSPGPTGETQYF
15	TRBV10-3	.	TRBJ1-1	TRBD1	TGTGCCATCTCTGACAGGGGGCAGGGAAACACTGAAGCTTTCTTT	CAISDRGQGNTEAFF
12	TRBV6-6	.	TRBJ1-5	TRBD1	TGTGCCAGCAGTCCCCGGGACAGCTTTGGGCATTTT	CASSPRDSFGHF
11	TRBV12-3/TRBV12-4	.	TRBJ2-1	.	TGTGCCAGCAGTTTTCAAAATGAGCAGTTCTTC	CASSFQNEQFF
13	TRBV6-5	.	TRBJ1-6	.	TGTGCCAGTCAACAGCTTAATAATTCACCCCTCCACTTT	CASQQLNNSPLHF
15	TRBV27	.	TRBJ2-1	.	TGTGCCAGCAGGCTTGGATCGACAGACAACAATGAGCAGTTCTTC	CASRLGSTDNNEQFF
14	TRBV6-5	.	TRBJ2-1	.	TGTGCCAGCAGTTACTCAGGGTTACGCAATGAGCAGTTCTTC	CASSYSGLRNEQFF
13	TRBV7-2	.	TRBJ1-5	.	TGTGCCAGCAGCTATTTAAGGAGCCAGCCCCAGCATTTT	CASSYLRSQPQHF
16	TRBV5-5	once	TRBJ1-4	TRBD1	TGTGCCAGCAGCTGGAATGGACAGGGGAATAATGAAAAACTGTTTTTT	CASSWNGQGNNEKLFF
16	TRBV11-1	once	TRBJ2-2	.	TGTGCCAGCAGCTTAGGGGGCCGAAGTTACACCGGGGAGCTGTTTTTT	CASSLGGRSYTGELFF
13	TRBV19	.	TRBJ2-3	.	TGTGCCAGTAGTATCGGGGGCACAGATACGCAGTATTTT	CASSIGGTDTQYF
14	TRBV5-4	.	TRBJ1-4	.	TGTGCCAGCAGCTTGACAGGAAGAGGGGAAAAACTGTTTTTT	CASSLTGRGEKLFF
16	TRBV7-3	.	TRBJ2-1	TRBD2	TGTGCCAGCAGCTCCGGACTAGCGGGGGGGCGGAGTGAGCAGTTCTTC	CASSSGLAGGRSEQFF
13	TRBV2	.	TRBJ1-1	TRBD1	TGTGCCAGCAGTGAACAGGGCAGGGGGGAAGCTTTCTTT	CASSEQGRGEAFF
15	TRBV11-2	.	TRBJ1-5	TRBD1	TGTGCCAGCAGCGTAACACAGGGGAAAAATCAGCCCCAGCATTTT	CASSVTQGKNQPQHF
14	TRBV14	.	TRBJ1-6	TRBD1	TGTGCCAGCAGCCCTTATACAGGGGGATCACCCCTCCACTTT	CASSPYTGGSPLHF
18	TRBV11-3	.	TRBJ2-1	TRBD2	TGTGCCAGCAGCTCCCGAGGTGGGACTAGCGGGGGGGCGAATGAGCAGTTCTTC	CASSSRGGTSGGANEQFF
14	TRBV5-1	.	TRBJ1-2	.	TGCGCCAGCAGCTTGGCCCCAGGGGACCATGGCTACACCTTC	CASSLAPGDHGYTF
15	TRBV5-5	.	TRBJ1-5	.	TGTGCCAGCAGGGTTCTAGGGGATAGCAATCAGCCCCAGCATTTT	CASRVLGDSNQPQHF
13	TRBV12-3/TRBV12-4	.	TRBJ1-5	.	TGTGCCAGCAGTTTAGCCGAAAATCAGCCCCAGCATTTT	CASSLAENQPQHF